One and the same sample provided the 2 T cell receptor beta chains below, sequenced in a study of T cell changes during pregnancy in multiple sclerosis. Here immunoSEQ multiplex PCR was the method, and the copy in TCRdb shows in-frame clones only, minus some. The sample holds tens of thousands of clones, roughly nine tenths seen once. This sample comprised peripheral blood, obtained in the first trimester of pregnancy. Receptors were obtained from a female donor in good health, enrolled as a control in a pregnancy study.

The chain employs TRBV9 and TRBJ2-1, with 10 bases fitting TRBD2. The ends lost 4 bases at V and 0 bases at J; junction bases unmatched: 7. The germline gives CDR1 SGDLS, CDR2 YYNGEE. The CDR3 contains 17 residues. Here the CDR3 reads CASSWGGLANSYNEQFF. As DNA, the CDR3 is TGTGCCAGCAGCTGGGGGGGACTAGCGAACTCCTACAATGAGCAGTTCTTC. Together with reference TRBV9 and TRBJ2-1, the CDR3 gives the full variable domain: DSGVTQTPKHLITATGQRVTLRCSPRSGDLSVYWYQQSLDQGLQFLIQYYNGEERAKGNILERFSAQQFPDLHSELNLSSLELGDSALYFCASSWGGLANSYNEQFFGPGTRLTVL.

This chain links TRBV5-4 with TRBJ2-5; D uncertain. The CDR3 length is 12 residues. Germline lookup yields CDR1 SGHNT and CDR2 YYREEE (reference sequence). V lost 2 bases and J lost 2, with 4 bases in between. In nucleotides, the CDR3 is TGTGCCAGCAGCTTAGCTCAAGAGACCCAGTACTTC. It is translated as CASSLAQETQYF.